Described below is a single TCR beta chain sequence and its context. Original data processing: Reference gene primer amplification yielded estimated nucleated cell counts. Measured with immunoSEQ multiplex PCR; TCRdb has only the in-frame clones, and not every one. The DNA gave D and trimming, while V, J and clone size come from that table. The table shows about 150,000 clones, with more than 75% occurring only once. This specimen comes from a study of blood T cell repertoires in COVID-19. With 5 bases removed from V and 4 bases from J, the gap between germline ends came to 18 bases. This CDR3 region has 16 residues. Germline V gene lookup returns CDR1 MDHEN and CDR2 SYDVKM.

The J gene is TRBJ1-5, the V gene TRBV28; possible D gene TRBD1, 5 bases. The specimen sequenced was peripheral blood. This sequence was found in a man in his sixties with acute or convalescent COVID-19. The CDR3 reads CASSRSAGNGNQPQHF. CDR3 in DNA: TGTGCCAGCAGTCGTTCCGCAGGGAACGGGAATCAGCCCCAGCATTTT. Based on the CDR3 plus reference TRBV28 and TRBJ1-5, the full variable domain is DVKVTQSSRYLVKRTGEKVFLECVQDMDHENMFWYRQDPGLGLRLIYFSYDVKMKEKGDIPEGYSVSREKKERFSLILESASTNQTSMYLCASSRSAGNGNQPQHFGDGTRLSIL.